The rows below give T cell receptor beta chains drawn from one sample of a study of regulatory T cells in long-lasting Graves disease. From the multiplex PCR reads, TCRdb called clonotypes with MiXCR, one entry per CDR3 protein. This table has 700,000 or so distinct CDR3 sequences, about 30% appearing once. Sequenced here: peripheral blood mononuclear cells (PBMCs), sampled when the disease was refractory, from a patient treated with antithyroid drugs. These receptors originate from a female donor with Graves disease. CDR3s include the opening cysteine and the closing phenylalanine or tryptophan. A D gene is named only where the DNA matches it firmly. Clone size, where shown, is once, few, many, or a class for clones that have expanded.

abundance	v_gene	d_gene	j_gene	CDR3nt	CDR3aa
few	TRBV15	.	TRBJ1-4	TGTGCCACCAGCCCTCTGGGAGCCAGTAATGAAAAACTGTTTTTT	CATSPLGASNEKLFF
many	TRBV2	.	TRBJ1-6	TGTGCCAGCAGTGAACCAGGGACGGGTTCACCCCTCCACTTT	CASSEPGTGSPLHF
.	TRBV5-1	TRBD1	TRBJ1-5	TGCGCCAGCAGCTCCGGGACAGGGGGCACTCAGCCCCAGCATTTT	CASSSGTGGTQPQHF
once	TRBV28	TRBD1	TRBJ1-1	TGTGCCAGCTCTCCGGACAGGGCCCACTCTGATGCTGAAGCTTTCTTT	CASSPDRAHSDAEAFF
many	TRBV6-5	.	TRBJ1-1	TGTGCCAGCAGTTTTTCAGGAGTGAACACTGAAGCTTTCTTT	CASSFSGVNTEAFF
many	TRBV12-3/TRBV12-4	TRBD2	TRBJ2-4	TGTGCCAGCAGCGCCGACAGCGGGGGGGTCATTCAGTACTTC	CASSADSGGVIQYF
.	TRBV29-1	.	TRBJ2-5	TGCAGCGTCGTTCGCCCCCTAGGATTGCAAGAGACCCAGTACTTC	CSVVRPLGLQETQYF
.	TRBV20-1	TRBD2	TRBJ2-1	TGCAGTGCTAGAGTTCAGTCTAGCGGGCTGAACAATGAGCAGTTCTTC	CSARVQSSGLNNEQFF
few	TRBV20-1	TRBD1	TRBJ1-5	TGCAGTGCACGGGACAGGGGAGTCAATCAGCCCCAGCATTTT	CSARDRGVNQPQHF
few	TRBV2	.	TRBJ2-7	TGTGCCAGCAGCTTGTGGGGGCCCGGTTCCTACGAGCAGTACTTC	CASSLWGPGSYEQYF
many	TRBV11-2	.	TRBJ2-7	TGTGCCAGCAGCTTATACCCCCGCTACGAGCAGTACTTC	CASSLYPRYEQYF
once	TRBV24-1	.	TRBJ1-5	TGTGCCAACGTAACAGGGACGGGCAATCAGCCCCAGCATTTT	CANVTGTGNQPQHF
.	TRBV19	.	TRBJ1-5	TGTGCCAGTAGTATAGGGGGCGCTGGGATTAGCAATCAGCCCCAGCATTTT	CASSIGGAGISNQPQHF
.	TRBV11-2	.	TRBJ1-3	TGTGCCAGCAGCTTAGATATATGGGGGTCTGGAAACACCATATATTTT	CASSLDIWGSGNTIYF
few	TRBV6-2/TRBV6-3	.	TRBJ1-6	TGTGCCAGCAGTTACGAGGGTGTGGGTTCACCCCTCCACTTT	CASSYEGVGSPLHF
many	TRBV2	.	TRBJ1-1	TGTGCCAGCAGGGACACGAACACTGAAGCTTTCTTT	CASRDTNTEAFF
few	TRBV7-9	.	TRBJ2-5	TGTGCCTCTGGGGTACGTCAAGAGACCCAGTACTTC	CASGVRQETQYF
few	TRBV20-1	.	TRBJ2-4	TGCAGTGCTTTTGAGGGACCCAAAAACATTCAGTACTTC	CSAFEGPKNIQYF
.	TRBV6-2/TRBV6-3	.	TRBJ1-2	TGTGCCAGCAGTTACCGAGCTAGAGGCAGGAGCTACACCTTC	CASSYRARGRSYTF
.	TRBV20-1	.	TRBJ2-5	TGCAGTGCTAGTCCCATACAAGAGACCCAGTACTTC	CSASPIQETQYF
.	TRBV20-1	TRBD1	TRBJ2-5	TGCAGTGCCACCCCGACAGGGGAAGAGACCCAGTACTTC	CSATPTGEETQYF
many	TRBV11-2	.	TRBJ2-6	TGTGCCAGCAGCCTGTTCTCTGGGGCCAACGTCCTGACTTTC	CASSLFSGANVLTF
.	TRBV10-3	.	TRBJ1-4	TGTGCCATCAGTGAGAGGGGCCCCGCAACTAATGAAAAACTGTTTTTT	CAISERGPATNEKLFF
.	TRBV28	.	TRBJ1-5	TGTGCCGTGGGGGGGGCCGGGAATCAGCCCCAGCATTTT	CAVGGAGNQPQHF
.	TRBV30	.	TRBJ1-1	TGTGCCTGGAGTGTATCCCGTAGGAGGAACACTGAAGCTTTCTTT	CAWSVSRRRNTEAFF
.	TRBV20-1	.	TRBJ1-1	TGCAGTGCTAGAGACAGGGATTTCGCTGAAGCTTTCTTT	CSARDRDFAEAFF
many	TRBV20-1	TRBD1	TRBJ1-5	TGCAGTGCTAGTACAGGGGTTAGGAATCAGCCCCAGCATTTT	CSASTGVRNQPQHF
.	TRBV6-2/TRBV6-3	TRBD2	TRBJ2-5	TGTGCCAGCAGCTTAAGCCTAGCGGAGCCGGCCCAAGAGACCCAGTACTTC	CASSLSLAEPAQETQYF
.	TRBV28	TRBD1	TRBJ1-6	TGTGCCAACAGACGACAGGGGACCTATAATTCACCCCTCCACTTT	CANRRQGTYNSPLHF
.	TRBV7-3	.	TRBJ2-5	TGTGCCAGCAGCCCCCCGGGGGTGGAGACCCAGTACTTC	CASSPPGVETQYF
.	TRBV5-1	TRBD2	TRBJ2-1	TGCGCCAGCAGCCGAGAGACTAGCGGGAGGGGCGAGCAGTTCTTC	CASSRETSGRGEQFF
.	TRBV12-3/TRBV12-4	.	TRBJ2-7	TGTGCCAGCAGTTGGGACGCGAAGTACGAGCAGTACTTC	CASSWDAKYEQYF
.	TRBV30	.	TRBJ1-1	TGTGCCTGGAGCCTTCCACCTTACGGAGCTTTCTTT	CAWSLPPYGAFF
few	TRBV5-1	.	TRBJ1-1	TGCGCCAGCAGCTTGTGGGGAAATGTGAACACTGAAGCTTTCTTT	CASSLWGNVNTEAFF
.	TRBV7-9	TRBD2	TRBJ2-7	TGTGCCAGCAGTAGCGGGAGGGCCCTTGACGAGCAGTACTTC	CASSSGRALDEQYF
.	TRBV19	.	TRBJ1-2	TGTGCCACGGCCGAAAACTATGGCTACACCTTC	CATAENYGYTF
.	TRBV5-1	TRBD1	TRBJ1-3	TGCGCCAGCAGCCAATCTAACAGGGGATCTGGAAACACCATATATTTT	CASSQSNRGSGNTIYF
once	TRBV3-1	.	TRBJ2-7	TGTGCCAGCAGCCAACCGACGCCCTCAGCCGACGAGCAGTACTTC	CASSQPTPSADEQYF
few	TRBV29-1	TRBD1	TRBJ1-2	TGCAGCGTCCCGGGACAGGGGGGGCCTGGCTACACCTTC	CSVPGQGGPGYTF
.	TRBV12-3/TRBV12-4	.	TRBJ1-4	TGTGCCAGCAGTTTCCCTGCAACTAATGAAAAACTGTTTTTT	CASSFPATNEKLFF
.	TRBV25-1	TRBD1	TRBJ2-2	TGTGCCAGCAGTAAAGACAGGGGGCGCCCCGGGGAGCTGTTTTTT	CASSKDRGRPGELFF
.	TRBV11-2	.	TRBJ2-5	TGTGCCAGCAGCTTAAAAGAGGCCCAGTACTTC	CASSLKEAQYF
many	TRBV28	TRBD1	TRBJ1-2	TGTGCCAGCAGTTATCCAGGGGGCTCGGCTTATGGCTACACCTTC	CASSYPGGSAYGYTF
many	TRBV20-1	.	TRBJ1-1	TGCAGTGCCGAGAGGTCAGGGGTAAAGAACACTGAAGCTTTCTTT	CSAERSGVKNTEAFF
.	TRBV11-3	.	TRBJ2-1	TGTGCCAGCAGCCCTGCCTCTTACAATGAGCAGTTCTTC	CASSPASYNEQFF